The 30 T cell receptor beta chains below were found in one sample sequenced in a study of tumor-infiltrating lymphocytes in primary liver carcinoma. Scientists recovered RNA and DNA together from approximately 20-30 mg of unsorted bulk tissue. Production of TCR beta cDNA used 500 ng total RNA together with a constant-region primer. It was through three nested multiplex PCR rounds of slightly modified ARM-PCR that TCR beta libraries arose. Running 10 cycles apiece, the first two PCR rounds relied on TRBV1-TRBV30 forward primers together with a C-beta reverse primer. TCRdb redid the calling of the multiplex PCR reads with MiXCR, one entry per CDR3 protein. The table includes roughly 86,000 distinct CDR3 sequences, about 70% detected once. Material: tumor-adjacent normal liver tissue. These receptor sequences come from a man in his forties with primary liver carcinoma and hepatitis B virus infection.

Note on this clonotype: A much larger clone differs from this one at a single base, so this may be a read error. The genes are TRBV10-3 and TRBJ1-2, with D tentatively TRBD1 (6 bases). The CDR3 covers 15 residues. Germline CDR1 and CDR2: ENHRY and SYGVKD. The CDR3 sequence is CAINESTGPNYGYTF. In nucleotides, the CDR3 is TGTGCCATCAATGAGTCAACAGGGCCTAACTATGGCTACACCTTC.

Comment on this clonotype: This could be a read error, since a much larger clone is one nucleotide away. V and J are TRBV10-3 and TRBJ2-7; 7 bases line up with TRBD1. The V segment lost 9 bases and the J segment 0 bases; nucleotides outside the gene matches: 5. CDR1 ENHRY and CDR2 SYGVKD come from the germline V gene. The CDR3 is 13 residues long. The CDR3 here is CAMGTALSYEQYF. CDR3 DNA sequence: TGTGCCATGGGGACAGCGCTCTCCTACGAGCAGTACTTC.

With respect to this clonotype: A single base separates this from a much larger clone, so it may be a read error. The chain employs TRBV28 and TRBJ1-2, with 7 bases matching TRBD1. This CDR3 comprises 14 residues. Looked up from germline, CDR1 is MDHEN and CDR2 is SYDVKM. CDR3 residues: CVSSLGGQDYGYTF. The CDR3 nucleotides are TGTGTCAGCAGTTTAGGTGGACAGGACTATGGCTACACCTTC.

Of note for this clonotype: One junction end disagrees with the germline gene, perhaps due to a read error. The chain carries TRBV11-1 and TRBJ1-2; D remains unclear. Germline V CDR1 and CDR2: SGHAT, FQDESV (reference sequence). The CDR3 covers 13 residues. CDR3 sequence: CDSSLSGNHGYTF. The DNA of the CDR3 is TGTGACAGCAGTCTCTCGGGCAACCATGGCTACACCTTC.

The chain joins TRBV11-2 to TRBJ2-3; D perhaps matches TRBD1 (6 bases). Germline V CDR1 and CDR2: SGHAT, FQNNGV. The CDR3 spans 14 residues. Trimming removed 11 bases from V and 4 bases from J, with 19 bases in between. The CDR3 is CAGWAWGPADTQYF. The DNA of the CDR3 is TGTGCCGGATGGGCATGGGGGCCCGCAGATACGCAGTATTTT. The whole variable domain, filled in from reference TRBV11-2 and TRBJ2-3, reads EAGVAQSPRYKIIEKRQSVAFWCNPISGHATLYWYQQILGQGPKLLIQFQNNGVVDDSQLPKDRFSAERLKGVDSTLKIQPAKLEDSAVYLCAGWAWGPADTQYFGPGTRLTVL.

Notes on this clonotype: A much larger clone differs from this one at a single base, so this may be a read error. This chain uses TRBV5-4 with TRBJ2-1, with 8 positions matching TRBD2. The CDR3 runs 16 residues. In germline, CDR1 is SGHNT, CDR2 YYREEE (reference sequence). CDR3 sequence (DNA): TGTGCCAGCAACCCCTCTAGCGGGCCTGCCTACAATGAGCAGCTCTTC. Its translation is CASNPSSGPAYNEQLF.

This clonotype is deemed medium-sized (0.01 to 0.1%). This chain connects TRBV12-5 to TRBJ1-1, with 8 bases matching TRBD1. This CDR3 region has 12 residues. CDR1 is LGHNT, CDR2 FRNRAP, per germline. V lost 3 bases, J lost 11 bases, and 5 bases stayed unmatched. The CDR3 DNA sequence: TGTGCTAGTGGTTTAGGACAGGGCGAGGCTTTCTTT. Protein sequence: CASGLGQGEAFF.

This clonotype appeared a single time. One end of the junction fails to match germline, which may point to a read error. The V gene is TRBV11-2, the J gene TRBJ2-2; maybe TRBD2 (5 bases). This CDR3 comprises 16 residues. The germline gives CDR1 SGHAT, CDR2 FQNNGV. In DNA form, the CDR3 reads TGTGCCAGCAGCACCACGGCAGTTTGGAACACCGGGGAGCTGCTTTTT. Translation gives CASSTTAVWNTGELLF.

The chain employs TRBV6-7 and TRBJ1-1, with TRBD1 matching 8 bases. TRBV6-7 belongs to the ORF category, with a function that is uncertain. CDR3 length equals 17 residues. The V segment lost 5 bases and the J segment 4 bases; nucleotides outside the gene matches: 15. CDR3 region: CASSPLPGQGGSTEAFF. DNA of the CDR3: TGTGCCAGCAGTCCCCTCCCTGGACAGGGTGGAAGCACTGAAGCTTTCTTT.

This clonotype was recorded a few times. The chain couples TRBV11-2 to TRBJ2-1; no clear D gene. The CDR3 is 14 amino acids. CDR1 and CDR2 from the germline V gene are SGHAT and FQNNGV. V lost 9 bases to trimming and J lost 4 bases, with 16 bases between them. CDR3 coding DNA: TGTGCCAGTAGCCAGGCTAGTGTGTACAATGAGCAGTTCTTC. Residues: CASSQASVYNEQFF. Based on the CDR3 plus reference TRBV11-2 and TRBJ2-1, the full variable domain is EAGVAQSPRYKIIEKRQSVAFWCNPISGHATLYWYQQILGQGPKLLIQFQNNGVVDDSQLPKDRFSAERLKGVDSTLKIQPAKLEDSAVYLCASSQASVYNEQFFGPGTRLTVL.

At least ten counts were recorded for this clonotype. The V and J genes are TRBV6-5 and TRBJ2-1; 14 nucleotides match TRBD2. Germline CDR1 MNHEY, CDR2 SVGAGI. This CDR3 is 15 amino acids long. V lost 6 bases, J lost 5 bases, and 3 bases stayed unmatched. The CDR3 DNA is TGTGCCAGCAGGGGACTAGCGGGGGAACACAATGAGCAGTTCTTC. Amino acids: CASRGLAGEHNEQFF.

This clonotype was seen only once. No conserved phenylalanine or tryptophan ends this CDR3, so it is likely a read error. The V gene is TRBV11-2, the J gene TRBJ2-1; a weak D match, TRBD1 (6 bases). Germline CDR1 and CDR2: SGHAT and FQNNGV. V was cut by 4 bases and J by 2 bases, with 15 bases left in between. The CDR3 has 16 amino acids. This CDR3 is CASSSPDGGPYNEQFL. The CDR3 DNA follows: TGTGCCAGCAGCTCGCCCGATGGGGGCCCCTACAATGAGCAGTTCTTA.

This clonotype showed up many times. This chain links TRBV29-1 with TRBJ1-5; a possible D gene is TRBD1 (6 bases). The CDR3 covers 14 residues. Trimming took off 4 bases at V and 4 bases at J, with 14 bases between the two ends. Germline V gives CDR1 SQVTM, CDR2 ANQGSEA. The CDR3 protein is CSVAGGQGNQPQHF. In DNA, the CDR3 is TGCAGCGTTGCCGGGGGGCAAGGGAATCAGCCCCAGCATTTT.

This clonotype has a handful of counts. This sequence may be a read error, since a much larger clone differs from it by one base. As the CDR3 is not closed by the conserved phenylalanine or tryptophan, this likely results from a read error. The DNA of the CDR3 is TGTGCCAGCAGAAAGGACAGGGCAACCTACGAGCAGTACATC. Protein sequence: CASRKDRATYEQYI. This sequence joins TRBV6-6 and TRBJ2-7; 8 nucleotides match TRBD1. This CDR3 contains 14 residues. V trimming: 6 bases; J trimming: 2 bases; junction bases outside the gene matches: 6. The germline V gene encodes CDR1 MNHNY and CDR2 SVGAGI (reference sequence).

Notes on this clonotype: Germline and junction disagree at one end, which may indicate a read error. This chain joins TRBV6-5 and TRBJ2-1; TRBD2 might be the D (5 bases). The germline gives CDR1 MNHEY, CDR2 SVGAGI. The CDR3 is 14 amino acids. The DNA for the CDR3 is TGTGACAGCAGTCCCATAGCGAATTACAATGAGCAGTTCTTC. Protein product: CDSSPIANYNEQFF.

The chain couples TRBV4-2 to TRBJ1-2, with D possibly TRBD1 on 5 matching bases. Trimming took 7 bases from V and 8 from J, leaving 17 bases between them. Per germline, CDR1 LGHNA and CDR2 YNFKEQ. This CDR3 is 13 amino acids long. CDR3 in amino acids: CASKQLGTAGYTF. CDR3 coding DNA: TGTGCCAGCAAACAACTAGGGACCGCAGGCTACACCTTC.

This clonotype was counted a single time. Since the CDR3 does not end with the conserved phenylalanine or tryptophan, this likely comes from a read error. V usage is TRBV11-2 and J usage is TRBJ2-2; 14 nucleotides match TRBD2. The CDR3 covers 17 residues. Germline V gene sequence: CDR1 SGHAT, CDR2 FQNNGV. The V and J ends lost 8 bases and 5 bases, in that order; junction bases with no gene match: 10. The CDR3 spells CASGQGLAGDGTGELFL. CDR3 DNA sequence: TGTGCCAGCGGCCAGGGACTAGCGGGAGACGGGACCGGGGAGCTGTTTCTT.

This clonotype was counted at least ten times. The chain links TRBV29-1 to TRBJ1-1; tentatively, D is TRBD1 (5 bases). The length of the CDR3 is 14 residues. V was trimmed by 1 base and J by 5 bases, leaving 14 bases between them. Looked up from germline, CDR1 is SQVTM and CDR2 is ANQGSEA. The CDR3 sequence is CSVEGGGGGTEAFF. As DNA, the CDR3 is TGCAGCGTTGAAGGCGGTGGGGGTGGGACTGAAGCTTTCTTT.

This clonotype was picked up many times. The gene calls are TRBV5-4 and TRBJ2-1; 10 bases map to TRBD2. Looked up from germline, CDR1 is SGHNT and CDR2 is YYREEE (reference sequence). Trimming at V came to 0 bases and at J to 7 bases, leaving 7 bases not matched to a gene. The CDR3 is 16 residues long. In DNA form, the CDR3 reads TGTGCCAGCAGCTTGGCCGGGGCTAGCGGGAGAAATGAGCAGTTCTTC. Translation: CASSLAGASGRNEQFF.

As for this clonotype: This CDR3 is missing its conserved last phenylalanine or tryptophan, likely due to a read error. The J gene is TRBJ1-5, the V gene TRBV5-4; TRBD1 aligns across 8 bases. This CDR3 has 12 amino acids. V shed 8 bases and J 4 bases; nucleotides not matched to a gene: 2. The germline CDR1 and CDR2 sequences are SGHNT and YYREEE (reference sequence). The CDR3 region has the DNA TGTGCCAGTTACAGGGGGAATCAGCCCCAGCATATT. Translated, it gives CASYRGNQPQHI.

This clonotype is a singleton in its sample. The V and J genes are TRBV11-2 and TRBJ2-7, with 9 bases that match TRBD1. The CDR3 sequence is 14 residues long. Per the germline V gene, CDR1 is SGHAT and CDR2 is FQNNGV. J was trimmed by 13 bases and V by 4 bases; bases with no gene match: 14. DNA of the CDR3: TGTGCCAGCAGCTCACCGGGACAGGGCGACGAACACTACTTC. Residues: CASSSPGQGDEHYF.

This clonotype was picked up many times. The V and J genes are TRBV6-6 and TRBJ1-2; D is uncertain. The CDR3 covers 12 residues. Germline assignment: CDR1 MNHNY and CDR2 SVGAGI (reference sequence). The germline V and J ends were trimmed by 5 bases and 4 bases, with 8 bases remaining between them. The CDR3 loop reads CASSPPSYGYTF. DNA for the CDR3: TGTGCCAGCAGTCCTCCGTCCTATGGCTACACCTTC.

This clonotype was counted only a few times. This may be a read error: a much more frequent sequence differs by one nucleotide. The CDR3: CVSSRQGGNQPQHF. The CDR3 nucleotides are TGCGTCAGCAGCCGGCAGGGCGGCAATCAGCCCCAGCATTTT. The J gene is TRBJ1-5, the V gene TRBV4-1; a possible D gene is TRBD1 (5 bases). CDR3 size: 14 residues. Germline-derived CDR1 and CDR2 are MGHRA and YSYEKL.

Points on this clonotype: This could be a read error, since a much larger clone is one nucleotide away. The CDR3, as DNA: TGCGACAGCAGCTATGGGGATGATACGCAGTATTTT. Protein: CDSSYGDDTQYF. The V gene is TRBV5-1, the J gene TRBJ2-3; D remains ambiguous. This CDR3 has 12 residues. The germline gives CDR1 SGHRS, CDR2 YFSETQ. The whole variable domain, filled in from reference TRBV5-1 and TRBJ2-3, reads KAGVTQTPRYLIKTRGQQVTLSCSPISGHRSVSWYQQTPGQGLQFLFEYFSETQRNKGNFPGRFSGRQFSNSRSEMNVSTLELGDSALYLCDSSYGDDTQYFGPGTRLTVL.

This clonotype was seen repeatedly, ten times or more. CDR3 amino acids: CASSAGPNTQYF. Here the CDR3 DNA reads TGTGCCAGCAGCGCCGGGCCCAATACGCAGTATTTT. The chain combines TRBV2 with TRBJ2-3, with no clear D. V was cut by 6 bases and J by 7 bases, with 11 bases left in between. This CDR3 has 12 residues. Germline CDR1 SNHLY, CDR2 FYNNEI. Based on the CDR3 plus reference TRBV2 and TRBJ2-3, the full variable domain is EPEVTQTPSHQVTQMGQEVILRCVPISNHLYFYWYRQILGQKVEFLVSFYNNEISEKSEIFDDQFSVERPDGSNFTLKIRSTKLEDSAMYFCASSAGPNTQYFGPGTRLTVL.

To note about this clonotype: Given a much more abundant clone one base away, this may be a read error. This sequence joins TRBV10-3 and TRBJ2-3, with D tentatively TRBD1 (5 bases). Germline CDR1 and CDR2: ENHRY and SYGVKD. The CDR3 covers 13 residues. The DNA of the CDR3 is TGTGCCATCAGTGGGGGATCCACAGGTACGCAGTATTTT. This codes for CAISGGSTGTQYF.

This clonotype was observed a single time. At one boundary the junction diverges from the germline segment, which might be a read error. The rearrangement uses TRBV6-5 and TRBJ2-3; 7 bases match TRBD1. Germline-derived CDR1 and CDR2 are MNHEY and SVGAGI. This CDR3 comprises 15 residues. CDR3 protein: CASSYDAAGGYTRYF. For the CDR3, the DNA is TGTGCCAGCAGTTATGATGCGGCAGGGGGATATACGCGGTATTTT.

This chain connects TRBV29-1 to TRBJ2-7, with 9 bases identical to TRBD1. Germline V lookup: CDR1 SQVTM, CDR2 ANQGSEA. The CDR3 totals 13 residues. The trim removed 5 bases at V and 10 bases at J, leaving 12 bases unmatched. The CDR3 loop reads CSVTGGPNREQYF. The DNA for the CDR3 is TGCAGCGTTACAGGGGGCCCTAACAGGGAACAGTACTTC.

This clonotype turned up a few times. This chain links TRBV5-1 with TRBJ2-1; TRBD1 aligns across 9 bases. Trimming cost V 2 bases and J 6 bases; bases outside gene matches: 3. The CDR3 runs to 14 residues. The V gene's germline CDR1 is SGHRS and CDR2 YFSETQ. The CDR3 region has the DNA TGCGCCAGCAGCTTACAGGGGGCTAGCAATGAGCAGTTCTTC. This translates into CASSLQGASNEQFF.

Turning to this clonotype: A much larger clonotype is one base distant, so this may be a read error. The chain has TRBV28 and TRBJ1-3; possibly TRBD1 for D (5 bases). This CDR3 has 15 residues. V was clipped by 10 bases and J by 0 bases, with 16 bases between them. CDR1 and CDR2 (germline): MDHEN, SYDVKM. The CDR3 protein is CAITPGADSGNTIYF. In nucleotides, the CDR3 is TGTGCCATCACCCCCGGGGCCGACTCTGGAAACACCATATATTTT.